The 9 T cell receptor beta chains reported below all come from one sample, sequenced in a study of T-cell memory formation after mild COVID-19. Each CDR3 protein is one row after TCRdb ran MiXCR on the 5' RACE reads. The sample lists 530,000 or so distinct CDR3 sequences, around 15% occurring once. Sequenced: PBMCs or a T cell subset sorted from them (not recorded which). All receptors come from an adult woman who had mild COVID-19 (a few samples of this study predate the infection). Cell type and time point are not known.

The chain recombines TRBV20-1 with TRBJ2-7, with 8 bases that match TRBD1. Germline loops: CDR1 DFQATT, CDR2 SNEGSKA (reference sequence). V dropped 5 bases and J dropped 3; count of bases not matched to a gene: 3. The CDR3 has 12 amino acids. CDR3 in DNA: TGCAGTGCTCGACAGGGGAGCTACGAGCAGTACTTC. This encodes CSARQGSYEQYF.

This clonotype was picked up a small number of times. V usage is TRBV29-1 and J usage is TRBJ2-7, with D perhaps matching TRBD1 (5 bases). Germline assignment: CDR1 SQVTM and CDR2 ANQGSEA. Between the trimmed V and J ends, which lost 3 bases and 5 bases, there was a span of 17 bases. The CDR3 runs 14 residues. The CDR3, as DNA: TGCAGCGTTGACCTTCTGGGGCTTCGCGACGAGCAGTACTTC. Protein: CSVDLLGLRDEQYF.

This clonotype was recorded a few times. This chain connects TRBV24-1 to TRBJ2-2; no definite D call. Trimming took off 5 bases at V and 1 base at J, with 10 bases between the two ends. Germline CDR1 KGHDR, CDR2 SFDVKD. The CDR3 consists of 15 residues. CDR3 region: CATSAQLLNTGELFF. The CDR3 DNA reads TGTGCCACCAGTGCCCAGCTCCTGAACACCGGGGAGCTGTTTTTT.

The V and J genes are TRBV7-9 and TRBJ2-4; D ambiguous. In germline, CDR1 is SEHNR, CDR2 FQNEAQ (reference sequence). The CDR3 length is 14 residues. Trimming shortened V by 4 bases and J by 11 bases, and 18 bases separated the two germline ends. The CDR3 DNA follows: TGTGCCAGCAGCTCTACCCGTGTGGGCGCTTTTCAGTACTTC. It codes for CASSSTRVGAFQYF.

J is TRBJ1-5 and V is TRBV2; tentatively, D is TRBD1 (6 bases). V lost 8 bases to trimming and J lost 5 bases, with 13 bases between them. Germline V gene data show CDR1 as SNHLY and CDR2 as FYNNEI. The CDR3 is 13 residues long. CDR3 DNA sequence: TGTGCCAGCTCCGACAGGACGTATCAGCCCCAGCATTTT. Encoded protein: CASSDRTYQPQHF.

This clonotype was recorded many times. The gene calls are TRBV30 and TRBJ2-2; 9 bases are shared with TRBD2. Trimming at V came to 0 bases and at J to 6 bases, leaving 11 bases not matched to a gene. The germline V gene encodes CDR1 GTSNPN and CDR2 SVGIG (reference sequence). The CDR3 extends over 17 amino acids. The DNA of the CDR3 is TGTGCCTGGAGTGTCCTTCTTAGCGGGAGAGGGGCCGGGGAGCTGTTTTTT. Translation: CAWSVLLSGRGAGELFF. Full variable domain (outside the CDR3, taken from reference TRBV30 and TRBJ2-2): SQTIHQWPATLVQPVGSPLSLECTVEGTSNPNLYWYRQAAGRGLQLLFYSVGIGQISSEVPQNLSASRPQDRQFILSSKKLLLSDSGFYLCAWSVLLSGRGAGELFFGEGSRLTVL.

This clonotype occurred a few times. The germline gene is not matched at one end of the junction; a read error may be the cause. This rearrangement joins TRBV7-2 to TRBJ2-2; a possible D gene is TRBD1 (6 bases). The CDR3 consists of 13 residues. The germline V gene encodes CDR1 SGHTA and CDR2 FQGNSA. The DNA for the CDR3 is TGTGCCAGCAGCGACTACAGGGTCGGGCAGCTGTTTTTT. Translation: CASSDYRVGQLFF.

The chain is built from TRBV5-4 and TRBJ2-1; a weak D match, TRBD1 (5 bases). V dropped 3 bases and J dropped 6 bases, with 13 bases sitting between them. The CDR3 length is 14 residues. Germline-derived CDR1 and CDR2 are SGHNT and YYREEE (reference sequence). The CDR3 coding sequence is TGTGCCAGCAGCTCAATGACAGACGGCAATGAGCAGTTCTTC. This codes for CASSSMTDGNEQFF.

J is TRBJ1-4 and V is TRBV7-2; 7 bases are a match to TRBD1. After removal of 1 base from V and 7 bases from J, the junction contained 6 bases not matched to a gene. CDR1 and CDR2 from the germline V gene are SGHTA and FQGNSA. CDR3 size: 15 residues. In DNA form, the CDR3 reads TGTGCCAGCAGCTTAGTCGCGACAGGGAGTGAAAAACTGTTTTTT. It is translated as CASSLVATGSEKLFF.